The 27 T cell receptor beta chains listed next were all sequenced from one sample in a study of T cells in Graves' hyperthyroidism and ophthalmopathy. Researchers amplified the TCR beta CDR3 regions from RNA transcripts. A first-round RT-PCR of the TCR CDR3 used the HTBI primer set. One entry per CDR3 protein results from TCRdb running MiXCR on the multiplex PCR reads. The repertoire has roughly 500,000 distinct CDR3 sequences, roughly a quarter of them found once; the top ten carry about 10%. The sequenced sample consisted of blood. The receptors originated from a woman aged 30 to 39 with Graves' ophthalmopathy.

V and J are TRBV28 and TRBJ2-7, with D perhaps matching TRBD1 (6 bases). CDR1 is MDHEN, CDR2 SYDVKM, per germline. There are 14 residues in the CDR3. V was shortened by 5 bases and J by 2 bases, with 13 bases between the two germline ends. CDR3 bases: TGTGCCAGCAGTCCCGGGACACAAGCCTACGAGCAGTACTTC. Amino acids: CASSPGTQAYEQYF. Supplemented by reference TRBV28 and TRBJ2-7, the full variable domain reads DVKVTQSSRYLVKRTGEKVFLECVQDMDHENMFWYRQDPGLGLRLIYFSYDVKMKEKGDIPEGYSVSREKKERFSLILESASTNQTSMYLCASSPGTQAYEQYFGPGTRLTVT.

The rearrangement joins TRBV4-1 to TRBJ1-1; no reliable D call. The CDR3 contains 14 residues. CDR1 is MGHRA and CDR2 is YSYEKL in the germline V gene. Trimming removed 0 bases at V and 0 bases at J, with 5 bases between. CDR3 sequence (DNA): TGCGCCAGCAGCCAAGAGGGGTTGAACACTGAAGCTTTCTTT. This sequence encodes CASSQEGLNTEAFF.

This clonotype was counted between two and nine times. This sequence may be a read error, since a much larger clone differs from it by one base. This chain links TRBV6-1 with TRBJ2-5, with D possibly being TRBD1 (6 bases). This CDR3 region has 14 residues. Trimming took 6 bases from V and 0 from J, leaving 11 bases between them. CDR1 MNHNS and CDR2 SASEGT come from the germline V gene. The CDR3 loop is CASRPGQHQETQYF. CDR3 bases: TGTGCCAGCAGACCCGGACAGCACCAAGAGACCCAGTACTTC.

V gene TRBV5-1 combines with J gene TRBJ2-5, with 7 bases aligning to TRBD1. V lost 4 bases to trimming and J lost 3 bases; unmatched junction nucleotides: 12. CDR1 SGHRS and CDR2 YFSETQ come from the germline V gene. There are 16 residues in the CDR3. In nucleotides, the CDR3 is TGCGCCAGCAGCCCAGGGGACAGAGTTCAGGAAGAGACCCAGTACTTC. Protein sequence: CASSPGDRVQEETQYF.

A remark on this clonotype: This could be a read error, since a much larger clone is one nucleotide away. The gene calls are TRBV6-1 and TRBJ1-5, with TRBD1 matching over 8 bases. Germline CDR1 reads MNHNS; CDR2 reads SASEGT. This CDR3 has 13 residues. Germline trimming cut 10 bases from V and 3 bases from J; bases unmatched to any gene: 5. The CDR3 here is CATLDRDNQPQHF. The CDR3 nucleotides read TGTGCCACCCTGGACAGGGACAATCAGCCCCAGCATTTT.

This clonotype was picked up many times. This chain uses TRBV27 with TRBJ1-5, with 7 bases that match TRBD1. This CDR3 contains 15 residues. Unmatched junction bases numbered 8, after V lost 4 bases and J lost 5 bases. Germline CDR1 and CDR2: MNHEY and SMNVEV (reference sequence). Here the CDR3 reads CASSYLTGKDQPQHF. As DNA, the CDR3 is TGTGCCAGCAGTTACCTGACAGGGAAGGATCAGCCCCAGCATTTT.

Many counts were recorded for this clonotype. The rearrangement uses TRBV7-2 and TRBJ1-3; 10 nucleotides align to TRBD1. The V gene's germline CDR1 is SGHTA and CDR2 FQGNSA. Trimming took 5 bases from V and 2 from J; bases not matched to a gene: 3. This CDR3 is built from 15 residues. The CDR3 spells CASSLGQGAGNTIYF. The CDR3 DNA is TGTGCCAGCAGCCTCGGACAGGGGGCTGGAAACACCATATATTTT.

This clonotype was seen a few times. This rearrangement joins TRBV4-3 to TRBJ1-2; 7 nucleotides match TRBD1. Per the germline V gene, CDR1 is LGHNA and CDR2 is YSLEER. After removal of 3 bases from V and 5 bases from J, the junction contained 6 bases not matched to a gene. The CDR3 covers 14 residues. The CDR3 is CASSHQGGRYGYTF. In nucleotides, the CDR3 is TGCGCCAGCAGCCACCAAGGGGGCCGTTATGGCTACACCTTC.

V gene TRBV6-5 combines with J gene TRBJ1-1; D not certain. V shed 0 bases and J shed 10 bases, with 12 bases lying between them. Germline assignment: CDR1 MNHEY and CDR2 SVGAGI. The CDR3 loop spans 13 amino acids. The CDR3 is CASSYSTLERAFF. The DNA of the CDR3 is TGTGCCAGCAGTTACTCGACTTTAGAGCGAGCTTTCTTT.

This clonotype was seen more than once but under ten times. The chain employs TRBV6-5 and TRBJ1-1; D is undetermined. This CDR3 contains 15 residues. V was clipped by 4 bases and J by 1 base, with 13 bases between them. Germline lookup yields CDR1 MNHEY and CDR2 SVGAGI. Here the CDR3 reads CASSSPAGENTEAFF. CDR3 bases: TGTGCCAGCAGTTCCCCGGCGGGTGAGAACACTGAAGCTTTCTTT.

The V gene is TRBV20-1, the J gene TRBJ2-5; D is perhaps TRBD2 (6 bases). The germline gives CDR1 DFQATT, CDR2 SNEGSKA (reference sequence). Between the trimmed V and J ends, which lost 3 bases and 1 base, there was a span of 12 bases. CDR3 size: 14 residues. Here the CDR3 DNA reads TGCAGTGCTAGGGATTGGGGGGTCCAAGAGACCCAGTACTTC. Translated, it gives CSARDWGVQETQYF.

This clonotype was seen at least ten times. The V call is TRBV15, the J call TRBJ2-5; D ambiguous. Trimming took 8 bases from V and 6 from J, leaving 10 bases between them. Per the germline V gene, CDR1 is LNHNV and CDR2 is YYDKDF (reference sequence). The CDR3 loop spans 11 amino acids. CDR3 sequence (DNA): TGTGCCACCGGCGTGGGCCAGACCCAGTACTTC. Protein: CATGVGQTQYF.

This clonotype has only a few counts. The chain links TRBV4-2 to TRBJ2-7; either TRBD1 or TRBD2 may fit D (5 bases each). V was cut by 0 bases and J by 1 base, with 16 bases left in between. The CDR3 spans 17 residues. CDR1 and CDR2 (germline): LGHNA, YNFKEQ. The CDR3, as DNA: TGTGCCAGCAGCCAAGAATCCTCCGGGACGGGATCCTACGAGCAGTACTTC. It yields the protein CASSQESSGTGSYEQYF.

This clonotype showed up just a few times. This chain links TRBV20-1 with TRBJ2-2; no firm D call. V was pared by 2 bases and J by 3 bases, with 10 bases between. The germline CDR1 and CDR2 sequences are DFQATT and SNEGSKA (reference sequence). CDR3 size: 14 residues. The CDR3 DNA reads TGCAGTGCTAGACCGCCTGGTTACACCGGGGAGCTGTTTTTT. Protein sequence: CSARPPGYTGELFF.

This clonotype was recorded at least ten times. V usage is TRBV6-1 and J usage is TRBJ1-5, with no clear D. This CDR3 comprises 14 residues. From germline, CDR1 is MNHNS and CDR2 SASEGT. Trimming pared 3 bases from V and 9 bases from J, leaving 15 bases between. CDR3 residues: CASSERMIEPPQHF. The CDR3 nucleotides are TGTGCCAGCAGTGAGCGGATGATTGAGCCGCCCCAGCATTTT.

This clonotype was counted ten times or more. This chain uses TRBV6-5 with TRBJ2-7; TRBD2 might be the D (6 bases). CDR1 and CDR2 (germline): MNHEY, SVGAGI. V was clipped by 4 bases and J by 2 bases, with 15 bases between them. This CDR3 is built from 15 residues. The DNA of the CDR3 is TGTGCCAGCAGTTCGATACGGGGGAAACCCTACGAGCAGTACTTC. Amino acids: CASSSIRGKPYEQYF.

This clonotype was counted many times. The chain is built from TRBV27 and TRBJ1-1; D remains unclear. CDR3 size: 16 residues. Germline CDR1 MNHEY, CDR2 SMNVEV (reference sequence). The V end lost 0 bases, the J end lost 0 bases, and 11 bases lay between the germline ends. The CDR3 nucleotides read TGTGCCAGCAGTTTATCGTCTAACAGAGTGAACACTGAAGCTTTCTTT. This gives the protein CASSLSSNRVNTEAFF.

This clonotype was seen ten or more times. This chain links TRBV2 with TRBJ2-7; D remains unclear. This CDR3 is built from 15 residues. CDR1 is SNHLY, CDR2 FYNNEI, per germline. Trimming took off 3 bases at V and 3 bases at J, with 15 bases between the two ends. CDR3 loop: CASSEVGQLIYEQYF. As DNA, the CDR3 is TGTGCCAGCAGTGAGGTAGGGCAGTTAATCTACGAGCAGTACTTC.

This clonotype was recorded many times. This chain links TRBV28 with TRBJ1-3; the match to TRBD1 covers 9 bases. The CDR3 has 17 amino acids. The germline gives CDR1 MDHEN, CDR2 SYDVKM. V lost 5 bases and J lost 0; bases outside the gene matches: 8. CDR3 in DNA: TGTGCCAGCAGTCCGCGACAGGGGGACTTCTCTGGAAACACCATATATTTT. It yields the protein CASSPRQGDFSGNTIYF.

The chain is built from TRBV5-6 and TRBJ1-2, with D hard to call. Germline values: CDR1 SGHDT, CDR2 YYEEEE. The CDR3 totals 12 residues. V gave up 5 bases and J gave up 4 bases, with 9 bases separating them. DNA of the CDR3: TGTGCCAGCAGAAGTCTGGGCTATGGCTACACCTTC. This encodes CASRSLGYGYTF. The variable domain in full, completed from reference TRBV5-6 and TRBJ1-2, reads DAGVTQSPTHLIKTRGQQVTLRCSPKSGHDTVSWYQQALGQGPQFIFQYYEEEERQRGNFPDRFSGHQFPNYSSELNVNALLLGDSALYLCASRSLGYGYTFGSGTRLTVV.

This clonotype was seen repeatedly, ten times or more. V usage is TRBV6-2 or TRBV6-3 and J usage is TRBJ2-7, with 7 nucleotides matching TRBD1. Germline CDR1 is MNHEY and CDR2 is SVGEGT. V shed 6 bases, J shed 6 bases, and the junction held 8 bases outside the gene matches. The CDR3 has 13 residues. Here the CDR3 reads CASSWTTGSEQYF. CDR3 nucleotide sequence: TGTGCCAGCAGCTGGACGACAGGGAGCGAGCAGTACTTC.

The chain employs TRBV6-1 and TRBJ2-2; possibly TRBD1 for D (7 bases). The V gene lost 7 bases and the J gene lost 6 bases, with 21 bases spanning the gap. CDR3 length: 16 residues. CDR1 MNHNS and CDR2 SASEGT come from the germline V gene. As DNA, the CDR3 is TGTGCCAGCATTCTTAGCGGACAGGTTGGGGCCGGGGAGCTGTTTTTT. It encodes CASILSGQVGAGELFF.

This clonotype appeared many times. The rearrangement joins TRBV28 to TRBJ2-5; 9 bases agree with TRBD1. V trimming: 5 bases; J trimming: 0 bases; junction bases outside the gene matches: 10. Germline V gives CDR1 MDHEN, CDR2 SYDVKM. The CDR3 consists of 17 residues. CDR3 residues: CASSLMGTGLYQETQYF. DNA for the CDR3: TGTGCCAGCAGTCTAATGGGGACAGGGTTGTACCAAGAGACCCAGTACTTC.

The genes are TRBV28 and TRBJ1-5; tentatively, D is TRBD1 (5 bases). The CDR3 sequence is 13 residues long. V lost 7 bases to trimming and J lost 7 bases, with 14 bases between them. Germline loops: CDR1 MDHEN, CDR2 SYDVKM. The CDR3 loop is CASTSLGTQPQHF. CDR3 DNA: TGTGCCAGCACCTCCCTGGGGACCCAGCCCCAGCATTTT.

A note on this clonotype: The junction differs from germline at one of its ends, possibly a read error. The chain has TRBV3-1 and TRBJ1-1; a possible D gene is TRBD1 (6 bases). The CDR3 loop spans 14 amino acids. CDR1 and CDR2 (germline): LGHDT, YNNKEL (reference sequence). The chain's CDR3 is CASSQAGANTEACF. The CDR3 bases are TGTGCCAGCAGCCAAGCAGGGGCGAACACTGAAGCTTGCTTT. Based on the CDR3 plus reference TRBV3-1 and TRBJ1-1, the full variable domain is DTAVSQTPKYLVTQMGNDKSIKCEQNLGHDTMYWYKQDSKKFLKIMFSYNNKELIINETVPNRFSPKSPDKAHLNLHINSLELGDSAVYFCASSQAGANTEACFGQGTRLTVV.

The CDR3 coding sequence is TGTGCCAGCAGGCCGCCCCTGGGACAGGGCTACGAGCAGTACTTC. Its translation: CASRPPLGQGYEQYF. V gene TRBV28 combines with J gene TRBJ2-7, with 9 nucleotides matching TRBD1. The ends lost 6 bases at V and 3 bases at J; junction bases unmatched: 9. The CDR3 runs 15 residues. Germline V CDR1 and CDR2: MDHEN, SYDVKM.

On this clonotype itself: A much more abundant neighbour one base away suggests this may be a read error. The V and J genes are TRBV28 and TRBJ1-1; D not certain. CDR1 is MDHEN, CDR2 SYDVKM, per germline. The CDR3 runs to 13 residues. CDR3 region: CASTRQVSVNSLF. Here the CDR3 DNA reads TGTGCCAGCACTCGCCAAGTTTCGGTAAATTCTCTCTTT.